A selection of T cell receptor beta chains follows, all from one sample in a study of blood T cells in healthy people across ages. TCRdb called the 5' RACE reads again in MiXCR, with one record for every CDR3 protein. The table records 500,000 to 600,000 distinct CDR3 sequences, roughly 29% of them present only once. Sequences were obtained from blood. The receptors come from a woman in her 70s in good health. CDR3s leave out the opening cysteine and the closing phenylalanine or tryptophan. A D gene is named only where the DNA matches it firmly.

cdr3_aa,j_call,d_call,v_call
ASSPRYRGNRAYNEQF,TRBJ2-1,TRBD1,TRBV4-3
ASSPRGASYNEQF,TRBJ2-1,NA,TRBV7-9
ASSSQGRSLYDEQY,NA,NA,TRBV28
ASSFRVDTGELF,TRBJ2-2,NA,TRBV5-8
ASSVEFSGGAEGSKNIQY,TRBJ2-4,TRBD2,TRBV9
ASSSRIASNTGELF,TRBJ2-2,NA,TRBV12-3/TRBV12-4
AITQRGGADTQY,TRBJ2-3,TRBD2,TRBV10-3
ASSQDTSYGYT,TRBJ1-2,NA,TRBV4-3
ASTLQYGYT,TRBJ1-2,NA,TRBV12-3/TRBV12-4
ASSDDRAYGYT,TRBJ1-2,NA,TRBV19